These 5 T cell receptor beta chains share one sample of origin, sequenced in a study of T cell repertoires in cytomegalovirus infection. TCRdb called the reads again in MiXCR, with one record for every CDR3 protein. This table has about 680,000 distinct CDR3 sequences, about 24% appearing once. Sequencing was performed on CD8+ T cells from PBMCs. All receptors come from a human donor in good health (CMV status not recorded). Some clones in this sample may be carry-over from other donors' samples.

The chain uses TRBV10-3 and TRBJ1-1, with TRBD1 matching over 9 bases. The CDR3 has 16 residues. The V and J ends lost 6 bases and 5 bases, in that order; junction bases with no gene match: 13. Germline CDR1 ENHRY, CDR2 SYGVKD. The CDR3 reads CAISSPGTGTGTEAFF. In nucleotides, the CDR3 is TGTGCCATCAGCAGTCCCGGGACAGGGACGGGAACTGAAGCTTTCTTT.

V usage is TRBV20-1 and J usage is TRBJ2-7, with 7 bases that match TRBD1. Trimming cost V 1 base and J 3 bases; bases outside gene matches: 3. The V gene's germline CDR1 is DFQATT and CDR2 SNEGSKA (reference sequence). This CDR3 has 13 amino acids. The CDR3 sequence is CSARVQGFYEQYF. DNA for the CDR3: TGCAGTGCTAGAGTACAGGGGTTCTACGAGCAGTACTTC.

Worth noting for this clonotype: Lacking the conserved final phenylalanine or tryptophan, this CDR3 likely reflects a read error. The chain links TRBV12-3 or TRBV12-4 to TRBJ2-3; a weak D match, TRBD1 (6 bases). The V end lost 5 bases, the J end lost 6 bases, and 9 bases lay between the germline ends. The CDR3 is 12 residues long. The CDR3 region has the DNA TGTGCCAGCAGTGGGGGCCGGGATACGCAGTATTGT. Residues: CASSGGRDTQYC.

This clonotype appeared many times. The chain carries TRBV4-2 and TRBJ2-1; 9 positions agree with TRBD2. This CDR3 spans 20 amino acids. Germline CDR1 LGHNA, CDR2 YNFKEQ. The J segment lost 5 bases and the V segment lost 2 bases, leaving 19 bases of the junction unmatched. CDR3: CASSQYPDFVAGELNNEQFF. CDR3 in DNA: TGTGCCAGCAGCCAATACCCCGACTTCGTAGCGGGGGAACTAAACAATGAGCAGTTCTTC.

This sequence joins TRBV7-2 and TRBJ2-5; D is possibly TRBD2 (6 bases). Germline lookup yields CDR1 SGHTA and CDR2 FQGNSA. Trimming removed 5 bases at V and 5 bases at J, with 24 bases between. CDR3 length equals 17 residues. The CDR3 region is CASSMNPTCGAFETQYF. CDR3 bases: TGTGCCAGCAGCATGAACCCGACTTGCGGGGCCTTCGAGACCCAGTACTTC.